Shown below are 13 T cell receptor beta chains from a single sample sequenced in a study of memory CD4+ T cells and cytomegalovirus serostatus. Profiled with immunoSEQ multiplex PCR; TCRdb holds only in-frame clones, not every one. Counted here are tens of thousands of clones, over 65% occurring once; the ten biggest clones make up less than 2.5%. The sort gate was single viable CD3+CD4+CD8-CD45RO+ cells for memory CD4+ T cells. The sample was memory CD4+ T cells from blood. These receptors all come from an adult in good health and CMV-seronegative.

This chain connects TRBV2 to TRBJ2-3; 9 nucleotides line up with TRBD2. CDR1 is SNHLY and CDR2 is FYNNEI in the germline V gene. V shed 6 bases and J 0 bases; nucleotides not matched to a gene: 10. The CDR3 length is 17 residues. The CDR3 DNA follows: TGTGCCAGCAGCTCTAGGTTGCGGGGGGGAAGCACAGATACGCAGTATTTT. It encodes CASSSRLRGGSTDTQYF.

This rearrangement joins TRBV5-1 to TRBJ1-1; perhaps TRBD1 as D (6 bases). Trimming pared 4 bases from V and 2 bases from J, leaving 12 bases between. This CDR3 spans 14 amino acids. CDR1 is SGHRS and CDR2 is YFSETQ in the germline V gene. The CDR3 sequence: CASSPGHQNTEAFF. The CDR3 nucleotides read TGCGCCAGCAGCCCGGGACACCAAAACACTGAAGCTTTCTTT.

The rearrangement uses TRBV7-3 and TRBJ1-2; possibly TRBD1 for D (6 bases). The CDR3 consists of 14 residues. Trimming took 5 bases from V and 5 from J, leaving 15 bases between them. Germline CDR1 SGHTA, CDR2 FQGTGA. The CDR3 here is CASSQSGGRYGYTF. CDR3 DNA sequence: TGTGCCAGCAGCCAGAGTGGGGGGCGATATGGCTACACCTTC.

The V and J genes are TRBV28 and TRBJ2-6; no clear D. The CDR3 has 13 residues. The V end lost 7 bases, the J end lost 2 bases, and 6 bases lay between the germline ends. In germline, CDR1 is MDHEN, CDR2 SYDVKM. Written as DNA, the CDR3 is TGTGCCAGCATGGGTACTGGGGCCAACGTCCTGACTTTC. Its protein product is CASMGTGANVLTF.

The chain carries TRBV28 and TRBJ2-5; TRBD1 matches 9 bases. Per the germline V gene, CDR1 is MDHEN and CDR2 is SYDVKM. The CDR3 has 16 amino acids. The junction had 6 bases not matched to a gene; V was cut back by 2 bases and J by 2 bases. The CDR3 coding sequence is TGTGCCAGCAGTTTAATGGGACAGGGAGGGCAAGAGACCCAGTACTTC. This translates into CASSLMGQGGQETQYF.

V usage is TRBV15 and J usage is TRBJ2-1, with D hard to call. Germline assignment: CDR1 LNHNV and CDR2 YYDKDF (reference sequence). V was pared by 0 bases and J by 4 bases, with 4 bases between. CDR3 length: 13 residues. CDR3 coding DNA: TGTGCCACCAGCAGAGAAGGATACAATGAGCAGTTCTTC. Protein: CATSREGYNEQFF.

The V gene is TRBV7-3, the J gene TRBJ2-5; 10 bases align to TRBD1. The germline V gene has CDR1 SGHTA and CDR2 FQGTGA. This CDR3 contains 19 residues. The trim removed 5 bases at V and 4 bases at J, leaving 19 bases unmatched. This CDR3 is CASSIPPTRQGAPPETQYF. CDR3 DNA sequence: TGTGCCAGCAGCATCCCACCGACTCGACAGGGGGCGCCCCCAGAGACCCAGTACTTC.

The chain links TRBV18 to TRBJ1-4, with D maybe TRBD1 (5 bases). Germline V gene data show CDR1 as KGHSH and CDR2 as LQKENI. The germline V and J ends were trimmed by 2 bases and 8 bases, with 6 bases remaining between them. CDR3 length equals 12 residues. CDR3 sequence (DNA): TGTGCCAGCTCACCAGAGGGGGAAAAACTGTTTTTT. Translation: CASSPEGEKLFF.

The rearrangement links TRBV6-1 to TRBJ1-1; no clear D. The CDR3 totals 15 residues. Trimming pared 2 bases from V and 6 bases from J, leaving 16 bases between. In germline, CDR1 is MNHNS, CDR2 SASEGT. The CDR3: CASSEPEVGRAEAFF. CDR3 nucleotide sequence: TGTGCCAGCAGTGAACCTGAGGTCGGGAGGGCTGAAGCTTTCTTT.

A word on this clone: Other nucleotide sequences in the sample specify the same CDR3. The CDR3 coding sequence is TGTGCCTGGAGTGTCCAGGGCAATCAGCCCCAGCATTTT. This sequence encodes CAWSVQGNQPQHF. The chain carries TRBV30 and TRBJ1-5, with no clear D. Germline assignment: CDR1 GTSNPN and CDR2 SVGIG (reference sequence). This CDR3 is built from 13 residues. The germline V and J ends were trimmed by 0 bases and 2 bases, with 5 bases remaining between them.

The CDR3 DNA reads TGCGCCAGCAGCTTGGTCCCTGGACCGCGAACCCTGACTAACTATGGCTACACCTTC. This translates into CASSLVPGPRTLTNYGYTF. The chain has TRBV5-1 and TRBJ1-2; D unresolved. Germline loops: CDR1 SGHRS, CDR2 YFSETQ. V was shortened by 0 bases and J by 0 bases, with 21 bases between the two germline ends. The CDR3 has 19 amino acids.

V and J are TRBV5-4 and TRBJ1-1; tentative D call: TRBD1 (6 bases). V was clipped by 0 bases and J by 0 bases, with 15 bases between them. CDR1 and CDR2 (germline): SGHNT, YYREEE (reference sequence). The CDR3 consists of 17 residues. The CDR3 reads CASSLGKGTKLNTEAFF. CDR3 sequence (DNA): TGTGCCAGCAGCTTGGGCAAAGGGACAAAGTTGAACACTGAAGCTTTCTTT.

V is TRBV7-9 and J is TRBJ1-2; D gene uncertain. V lost 4 bases and J 0 bases, leaving 15 bases between the germline ends. Germline V CDR1 and CDR2: SEHNR, FQNEAQ (reference sequence). This CDR3 spans 16 amino acids. The CDR3 coding sequence is TGTGCCAGCAGCTCTTCCTCGGACGGAGCTAACTATGGCTACACCTTC. This encodes CASSSSSDGANYGYTF.